Below, 3 T cell receptor beta chains from the same sample are listed, as sequenced in a study of cytomegalovirus exposure and HLA in healthy donors. Primers: 60 Vbeta forward and 13 Jbeta reverse. Some clones are missing from TCRdb's copy, which holds only in-frame ones; the method was immunoSEQ multiplex PCR. The repertoire table contains approximately 80,000 clones. Sequenced input: PBMCs. The receptor source for this set is a man between 18 and 35 years old in good health and CMV-seropositive.

The rearrangement links TRBV29-1 to TRBJ1-5; D gene uncertain. The CDR3 consists of 13 residues. The V gene lost 4 bases and the J gene lost 3 bases, with 10 bases spanning the gap. Germline V gene sequence: CDR1 SQVTM, CDR2 ANQGSEA. CDR3 in amino acids: CSVGRGTNQPQHF. As DNA, the CDR3 is TGCAGCGTTGGGCGCGGAACCAATCAGCCCCAGCATTTT.

In nucleotides, the CDR3 is TGTGCCAGCAGCTCCCAGACAGGGGGACATGAAAAACTGTTTTTT. Protein sequence: CASSSQTGGHEKLFF. V gene TRBV7-2 combines with J gene TRBJ1-4, with 9 bases identical to TRBD1. The CDR3 spans 15 residues. In germline, CDR1 is SGHTA, CDR2 FQGNSA. The V and J ends lost 4 bases and 6 bases, in that order; junction bases with no gene match: 6.

V and J are TRBV2 and TRBJ2-7; no reliable D call. The CDR3 sequence is 13 residues long. The germline V gene has CDR1 SNHLY and CDR2 FYNNEI. With 4 bases removed from V and 2 bases from J, the gap between germline ends came to 9 bases. The CDR3 loop is CASSGTVAYEQYF. The CDR3 nucleotides read TGTGCCAGCAGTGGAACAGTAGCCTACGAGCAGTACTTC.